These T cell receptor beta chains were read from a single sample in a study of identical twins. TCRdb recomputed calls from the 5' RACE reads with MiXCR, one row per CDR3 protein. Among approximately 490,000 distinct CDR3 sequences listed, approximately 20% were seen once. This sample was also put to use in a study of yellow fever vaccine responses in identical twins.

Sequenced material: CD4+ T cells sorted from blood. Receptors were obtained from a woman under 30 in good health. Each CDR3 is given with its conserved first and last residue. Each record gives: J gene, D gene, clone size, V gene, CDR3 DNA, CDR3 protein. The D gene is left open where the match is weak. Clone size appears in some rows only: once, few, many, or a class for an expanded clone.

TRBJ2-1,-,few,TRBV4-1,TGCGCCAGCAGCCACACAAAACGGCAGCGAACCTACAATGAGCAGTTCTTC,CASSHTKRQRTYNEQFF
TRBJ2-7,-,few,TRBV2,TGTGCCAGCAGTGATTGGGGCTACGAGCAGTACTTC,CASSDWGYEQYF
TRBJ2-5,TRBD1,-,TRBV20-1,TGCAGTTGGACCCTAGGGGGCCGGGAGACCCAGTACTTC,CSWTLGGRETQYF
TRBJ1-4,-,-,TRBV20-1,TGCAGTGCTAGATCAGACAGGGAAAAACTGTTTTTT,CSARSDREKLFF
TRBJ1-6,-,-,TRBV3-1,TGTGCCAGCAGACGACAGGCGTACAATTCACCCCTCCACTTT,CASRRQAYNSPLHF
TRBJ2-3,-,-,TRBV5-6,TGTGCCAGCAGCTTGGTTCAGGGTCTAGATACGCAGTATTTT,CASSLVQGLDTQYF
TRBJ2-1,-,-,TRBV20-1,TGCAGTGCTAGGGAACTACGGACCTACAATGAGCAGTTCTTC,CSARELRTYNEQFF
TRBJ1-5,-,-,TRBV3-1,TGTGCCAGCAGCCAAGGGGACGGTCCCCAGCATTTT,CASSQGDGPQHF
TRBJ2-4,TRBD2,few,TRBV5-1,TGCGCCAGCAGCTTGGGGTACGTTACAGCGGGAGGGAAAAACATTCAGTACTTC,CASSLGYVTAGGKNIQYF
TRBJ2-7,-,-,TRBV7-9,TGTGCCAGCAGCTTAGGGAACTCGAACTACGAGCAGTACTTC,CASSLGNSNYEQYF
TRBJ2-1,-,-,TRBV18,TGTGCCAGCTCACCCCTTGGACAGAGGCAGTTCTTC,CASSPLGQRQFF
TRBJ2-1,-,few,TRBV20-1,TGCAGTGCTAGATTTATCAATGAGCAGTTCTTC,CSARFINEQFF
TRBJ2-2,-,-,TRBV11-3,TGTGCCAGCAGCTTAGAAGGGGGAGCCACCGGGGAGCTGTTTTTT,CASSLEGGATGELFF
TRBJ2-2,TRBD1,-,TRBV20-1,TGCAGTGCTAGAGACCCCAAGAGGGGGCCAAACACCGGGGAGCTGTTTTTT,CSARDPKRGPNTGELFF